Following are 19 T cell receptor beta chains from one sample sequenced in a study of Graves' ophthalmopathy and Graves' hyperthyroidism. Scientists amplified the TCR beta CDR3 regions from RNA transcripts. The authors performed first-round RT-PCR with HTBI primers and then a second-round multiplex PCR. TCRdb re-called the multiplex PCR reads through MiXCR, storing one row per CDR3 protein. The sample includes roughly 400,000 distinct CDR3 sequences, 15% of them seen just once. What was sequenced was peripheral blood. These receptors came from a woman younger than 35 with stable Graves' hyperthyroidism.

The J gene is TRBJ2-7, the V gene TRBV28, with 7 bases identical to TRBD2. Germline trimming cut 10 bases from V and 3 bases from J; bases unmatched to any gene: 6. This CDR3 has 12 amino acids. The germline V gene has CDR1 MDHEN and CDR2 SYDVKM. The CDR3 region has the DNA TGTGCCACCAGCGGGAACATCTACGAGCAGTACTTC. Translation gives CATSGNIYEQYF. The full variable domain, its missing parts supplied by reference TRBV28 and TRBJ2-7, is DVKVTQSSRYLVKRTGEKVFLECVQDMDHENMFWYRQDPGLGLRLIYFSYDVKMKEKGDIPEGYSVSREKKERFSLILESASTNQTSMYLCATSGNIYEQYFGPGTRLTVT.

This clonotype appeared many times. CDR3: CSAPLNEANTEAFF. The CDR3 nucleotides read TGCAGTGCTCCCTTGAACGAGGCGAACACTGAAGCTTTCTTT. The chain joins TRBV20-1 to TRBJ1-1; D ambiguous. The V end lost 5 bases, the J end lost 1 base, and 14 bases lay between the germline ends. CDR1 is DFQATT, CDR2 SNEGSKA, per germline (reference sequence). This CDR3 comprises 14 residues.

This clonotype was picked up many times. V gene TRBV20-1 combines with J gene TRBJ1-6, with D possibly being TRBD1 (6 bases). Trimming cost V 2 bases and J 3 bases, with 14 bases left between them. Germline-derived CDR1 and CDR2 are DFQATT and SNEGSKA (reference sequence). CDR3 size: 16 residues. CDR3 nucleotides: TGCAGTGCTAGACCATCCACAGGGAGCTATAATTCACCCCTCCACTTT. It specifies CSARPSTGSYNSPLHF.

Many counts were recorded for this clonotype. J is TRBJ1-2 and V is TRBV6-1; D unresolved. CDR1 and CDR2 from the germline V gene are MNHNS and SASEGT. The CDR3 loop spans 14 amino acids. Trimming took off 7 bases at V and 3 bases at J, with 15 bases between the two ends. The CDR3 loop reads CASTKQVGYYGYTF. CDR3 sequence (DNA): TGTGCCAGCACCAAGCAAGTCGGGTACTATGGCTACACCTTC.

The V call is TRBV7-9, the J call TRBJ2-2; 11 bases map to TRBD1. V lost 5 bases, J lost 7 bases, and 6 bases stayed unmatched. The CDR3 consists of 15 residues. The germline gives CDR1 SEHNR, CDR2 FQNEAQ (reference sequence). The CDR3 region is CASSRTGGAGGELFF. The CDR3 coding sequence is TGTGCCAGCAGCCGGACAGGGGGCGCCGGCGGGGAGCTGTTTTTT.

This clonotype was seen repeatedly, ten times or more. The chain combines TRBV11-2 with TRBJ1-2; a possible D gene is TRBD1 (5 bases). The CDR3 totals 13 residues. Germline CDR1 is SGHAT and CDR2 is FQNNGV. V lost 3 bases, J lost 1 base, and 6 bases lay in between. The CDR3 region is CASSLGDNYGYTF. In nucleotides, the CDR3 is TGTGCCAGCAGCTTGGGGGATAACTATGGCTACACCTTC.

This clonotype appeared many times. The CDR3 nucleotides are TGTGCCAGCAGTTTGATGATAGGCTATGGCTACACCTTC. This gives the protein CASSLMIGYGYTF. This sequence joins TRBV27 and TRBJ1-2; D unresolved. The CDR3 runs to 13 residues. V was shortened by 3 bases and J by 4 bases, with 9 bases between the two germline ends. Germline values: CDR1 MNHEY, CDR2 SMNVEV (reference sequence).

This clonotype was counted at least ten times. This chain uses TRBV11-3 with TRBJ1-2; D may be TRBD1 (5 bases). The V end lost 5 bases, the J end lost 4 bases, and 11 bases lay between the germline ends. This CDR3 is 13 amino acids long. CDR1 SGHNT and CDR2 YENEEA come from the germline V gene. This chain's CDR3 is CASSGASSYGYTF. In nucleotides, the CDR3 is TGTGCCAGCAGCGGGGCCTCGAGCTATGGCTACACCTTC.

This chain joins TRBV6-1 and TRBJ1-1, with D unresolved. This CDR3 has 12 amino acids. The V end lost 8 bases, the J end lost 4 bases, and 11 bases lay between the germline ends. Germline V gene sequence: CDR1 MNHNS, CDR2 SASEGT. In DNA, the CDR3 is TGTGCCAGCGGGCCGGACGCCACTGAAGCTTTCTTT. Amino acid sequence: CASGPDATEAFF.

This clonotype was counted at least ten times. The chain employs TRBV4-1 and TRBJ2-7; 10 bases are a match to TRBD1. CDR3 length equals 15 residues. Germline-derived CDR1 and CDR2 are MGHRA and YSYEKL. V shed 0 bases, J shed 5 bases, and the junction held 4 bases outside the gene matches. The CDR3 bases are TGCGCCAGCAGCCAAGATCCCGGGACAGGGGACGAGCAGTACTTC. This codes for CASSQDPGTGDEQYF.

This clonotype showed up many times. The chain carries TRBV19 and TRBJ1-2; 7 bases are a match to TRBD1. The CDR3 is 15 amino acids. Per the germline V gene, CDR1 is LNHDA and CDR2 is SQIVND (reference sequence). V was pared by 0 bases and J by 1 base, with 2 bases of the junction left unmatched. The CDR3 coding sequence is TGTGCCAGTAGTATAGATGGGACAGATAACTATGGCTACACCTTC. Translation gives CASSIDGTDNYGYTF.

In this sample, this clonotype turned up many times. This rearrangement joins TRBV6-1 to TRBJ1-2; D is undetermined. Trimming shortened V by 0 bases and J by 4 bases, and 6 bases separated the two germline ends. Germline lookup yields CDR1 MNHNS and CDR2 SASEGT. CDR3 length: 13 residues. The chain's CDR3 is CASSEALGYGYTF. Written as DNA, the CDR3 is TGTGCCAGCAGTGAAGCCCTAGGCTATGGCTACACCTTC.

CDR3 sequence: CASSYGTSGGEQYF. The CDR3 bases are TGTGCCAGCAGTTATGGGACTAGCGGGGGGGAGCAGTACTTC. The rearrangement joins TRBV6-5 to TRBJ2-7, with 15 bases aligning to TRBD2. The CDR3 totals 14 residues. CDR1 and CDR2 from the germline V gene are MNHEY and SVGAGI. With V trimmed by 3 bases and J by 7 bases, 1 base remained unmatched.

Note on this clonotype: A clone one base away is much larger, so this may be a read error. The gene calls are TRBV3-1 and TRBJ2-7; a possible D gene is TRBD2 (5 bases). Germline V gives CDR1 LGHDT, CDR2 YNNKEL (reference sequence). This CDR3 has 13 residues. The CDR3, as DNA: TGTTCCAGCAGCCAAGATCTTAGCGACGAGCAGTACTTC. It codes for CSSSQDLSDEQYF.

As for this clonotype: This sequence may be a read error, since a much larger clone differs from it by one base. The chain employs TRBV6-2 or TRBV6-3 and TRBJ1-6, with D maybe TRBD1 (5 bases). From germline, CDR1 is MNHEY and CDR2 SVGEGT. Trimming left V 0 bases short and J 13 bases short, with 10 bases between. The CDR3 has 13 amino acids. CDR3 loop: CASSYSRGGPLHF. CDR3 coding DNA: TGTGCCAGCAGTTACTCACGGGGCGGCCCCCTCCACTTT.

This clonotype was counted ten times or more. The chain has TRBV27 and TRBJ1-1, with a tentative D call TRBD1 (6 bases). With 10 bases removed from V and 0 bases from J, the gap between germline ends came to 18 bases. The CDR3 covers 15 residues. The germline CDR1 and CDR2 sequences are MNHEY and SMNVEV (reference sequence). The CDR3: CATASLGQMNTEAFF. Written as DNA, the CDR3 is TGTGCCACGGCGTCACTCGGACAGATGAACACTGAAGCTTTCTTT.

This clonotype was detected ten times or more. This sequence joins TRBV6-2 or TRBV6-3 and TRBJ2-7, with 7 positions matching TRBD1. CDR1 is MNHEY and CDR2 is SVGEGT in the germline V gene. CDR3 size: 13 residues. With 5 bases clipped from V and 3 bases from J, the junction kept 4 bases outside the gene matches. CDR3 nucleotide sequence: TGTGCCAGCAGTAAGGGACAGTTCTACGAGCAGTACTTC. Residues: CASSKGQFYEQYF.

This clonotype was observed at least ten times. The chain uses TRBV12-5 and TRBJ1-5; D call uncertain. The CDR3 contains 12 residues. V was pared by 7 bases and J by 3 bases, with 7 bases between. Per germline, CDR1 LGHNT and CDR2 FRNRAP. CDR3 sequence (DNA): TGTGCTAGTGTGGGCCCCAATCAGCCCCAGCATTTT. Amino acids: CASVGPNQPQHF.

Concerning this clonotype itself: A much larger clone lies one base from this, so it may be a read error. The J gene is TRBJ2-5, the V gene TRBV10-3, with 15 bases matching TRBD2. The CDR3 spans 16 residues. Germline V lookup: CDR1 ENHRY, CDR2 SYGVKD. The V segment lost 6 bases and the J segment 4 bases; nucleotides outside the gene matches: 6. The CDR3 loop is CAIRKGLAGGLETQYF. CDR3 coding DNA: TGTGCCATCAGAAAGGGACTAGCGGGGGGACTAGAGACCCAGTACTTC.